This T cell receptor beta chain appears in the sequencing data of a study of control samples from healthy donors and cancer patients. Produced via immunoSEQ multiplex PCR; TCRdb's table is partial and in-frame only. The sample has tens of thousands of clones, approximately 89% seen once. CDR1 is SGHRS, CDR2 YFSETQ, per germline. With 4 bases clipped from V and 3 bases from J, the junction kept 7 bases outside the gene matches. The CDR3 runs to 15 residues. The clonotype originates from a man in his sixties with colorectal cancer. The rearrangement joins TRBV5-1 to TRBJ1-1; TRBD1 agrees at 9 bases. Source material: PBMCs. The CDR3 nucleotides are TGCGCCAGCAGCGACGACAGGGGGGCCCACACTGAAGCTTTCTTT. It yields the protein CASSDDRGAHTEAFF.